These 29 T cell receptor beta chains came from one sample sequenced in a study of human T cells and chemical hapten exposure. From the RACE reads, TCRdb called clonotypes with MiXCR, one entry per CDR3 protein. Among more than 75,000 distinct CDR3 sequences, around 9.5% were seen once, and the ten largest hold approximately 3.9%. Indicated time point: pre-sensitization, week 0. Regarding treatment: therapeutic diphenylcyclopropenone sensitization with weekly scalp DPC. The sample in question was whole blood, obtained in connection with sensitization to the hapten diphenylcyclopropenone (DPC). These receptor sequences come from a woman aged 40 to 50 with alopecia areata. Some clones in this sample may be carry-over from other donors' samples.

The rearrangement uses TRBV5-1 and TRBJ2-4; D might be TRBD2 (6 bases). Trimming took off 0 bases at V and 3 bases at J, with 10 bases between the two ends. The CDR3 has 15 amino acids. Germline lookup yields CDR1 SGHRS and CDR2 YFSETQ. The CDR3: CASSLGLDSKNIQYF. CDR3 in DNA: TGCGCCAGCAGCTTGGGACTAGACAGCAAAAACATTCAGTACTTC.

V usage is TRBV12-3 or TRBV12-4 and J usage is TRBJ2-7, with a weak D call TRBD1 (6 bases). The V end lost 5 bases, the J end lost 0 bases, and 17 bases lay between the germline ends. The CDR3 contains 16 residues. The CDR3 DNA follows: TGTGCCAGCAGTCCCCTTGTCGGACAGAACTCCTACGAGCAGTACTTC. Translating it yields CASSPLVGQNSYEQYF.

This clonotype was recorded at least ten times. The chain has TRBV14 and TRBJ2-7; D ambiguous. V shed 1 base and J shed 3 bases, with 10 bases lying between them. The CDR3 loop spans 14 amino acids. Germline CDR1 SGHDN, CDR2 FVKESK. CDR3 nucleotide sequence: TGTGCCAGCAGCCAAGGACCGGGTTACTACGAGCAGTACTTC. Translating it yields CASSQGPGYYEQYF.

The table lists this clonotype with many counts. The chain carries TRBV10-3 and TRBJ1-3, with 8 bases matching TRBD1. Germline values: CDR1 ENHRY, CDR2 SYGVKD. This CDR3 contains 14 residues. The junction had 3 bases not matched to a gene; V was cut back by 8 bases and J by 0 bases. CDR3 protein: CAIGGQASGNTIYF. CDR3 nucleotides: TGTGCCATCGGGGGACAGGCCTCTGGAAACACCATATATTTT.

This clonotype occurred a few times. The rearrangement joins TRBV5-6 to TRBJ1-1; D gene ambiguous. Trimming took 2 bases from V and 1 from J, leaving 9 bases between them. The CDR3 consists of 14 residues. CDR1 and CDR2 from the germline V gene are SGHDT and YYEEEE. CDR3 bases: TGTGCCAGCAGCTTTGGCATGGCGAACACTGAAGCTTTCTTT. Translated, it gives CASSFGMANTEAFF.

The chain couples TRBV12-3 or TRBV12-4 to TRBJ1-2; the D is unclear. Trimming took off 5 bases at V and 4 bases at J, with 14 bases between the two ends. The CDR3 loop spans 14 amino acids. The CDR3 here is CASSQTRTRYGYTF. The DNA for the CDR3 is TGTGCCAGCAGTCAGACACGGACCCGCTATGGCTACACCTTC.

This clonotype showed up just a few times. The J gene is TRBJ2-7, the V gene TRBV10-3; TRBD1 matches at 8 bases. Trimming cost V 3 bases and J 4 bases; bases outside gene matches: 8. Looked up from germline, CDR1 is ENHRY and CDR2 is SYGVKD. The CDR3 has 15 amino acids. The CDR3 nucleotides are TGTGCCATCAGTGAATTGGCAGGGGGCGGTTACGAGCAGTACTTC. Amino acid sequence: CAISELAGGGYEQYF.

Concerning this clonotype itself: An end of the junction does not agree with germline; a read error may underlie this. The CDR3: CASSPRPGYSSEQYF. In DNA, the CDR3 is TGTGCCAGCAGCCCCCGCCCGGGTTACTCCTCCGAGCAGTACTTC. V and J are TRBV7-9 and TRBJ2-7; D is undetermined. The CDR3 spans 15 residues. Germline values: CDR1 SEHNR, CDR2 FQNEAQ (reference sequence).

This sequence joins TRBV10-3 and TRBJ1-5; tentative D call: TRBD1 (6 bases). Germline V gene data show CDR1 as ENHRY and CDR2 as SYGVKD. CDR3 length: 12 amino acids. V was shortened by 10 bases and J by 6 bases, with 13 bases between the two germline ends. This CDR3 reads CATSQGSQPQHF. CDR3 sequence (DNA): TGTGCCACCTCACAGGGATCTCAGCCCCAGCATTTT.

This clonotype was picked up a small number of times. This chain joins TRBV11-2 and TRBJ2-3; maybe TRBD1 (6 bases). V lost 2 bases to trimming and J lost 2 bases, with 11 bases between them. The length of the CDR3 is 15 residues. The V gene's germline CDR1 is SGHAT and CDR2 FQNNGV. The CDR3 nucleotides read TGTGCCAGCAGCTTATCCGCAGGGGCCACAGATACGCAGTATTTT. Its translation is CASSLSAGATDTQYF.

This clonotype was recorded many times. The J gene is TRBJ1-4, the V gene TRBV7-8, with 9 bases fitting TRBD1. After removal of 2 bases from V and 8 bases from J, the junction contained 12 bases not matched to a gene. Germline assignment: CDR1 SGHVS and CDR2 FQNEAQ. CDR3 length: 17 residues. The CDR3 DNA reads TGTGCCAGCAGCTTAAGGCCAGCACAGGGGGCGAGCGAAAAACTGTTTTTT. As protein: CASSLRPAQGASEKLFF.

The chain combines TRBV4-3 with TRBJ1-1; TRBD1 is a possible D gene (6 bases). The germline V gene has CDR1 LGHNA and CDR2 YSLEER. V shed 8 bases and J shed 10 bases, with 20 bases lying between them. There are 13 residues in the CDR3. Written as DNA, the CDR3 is TGCGCCAGCCGCTTGGGGGGGCGGAGTAGAGCTTTCTTT. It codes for CASRLGGRSRAFF.

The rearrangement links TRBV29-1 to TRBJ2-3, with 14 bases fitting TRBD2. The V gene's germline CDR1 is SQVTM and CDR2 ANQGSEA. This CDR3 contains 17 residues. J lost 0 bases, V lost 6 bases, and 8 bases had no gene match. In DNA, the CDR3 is TGCAGCGTCCGCCAGGGACTAGCGGGGGCGAGCACAGATACGCAGTATTTT. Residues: CSVRQGLAGASTDTQYF.

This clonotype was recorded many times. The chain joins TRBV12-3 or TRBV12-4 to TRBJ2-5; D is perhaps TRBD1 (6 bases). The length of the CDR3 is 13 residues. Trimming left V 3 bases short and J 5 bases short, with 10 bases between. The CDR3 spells CASSLAGDETQYF. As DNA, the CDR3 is TGTGCCAGCAGTTTGGCAGGGGACGAGACCCAGTACTTC.

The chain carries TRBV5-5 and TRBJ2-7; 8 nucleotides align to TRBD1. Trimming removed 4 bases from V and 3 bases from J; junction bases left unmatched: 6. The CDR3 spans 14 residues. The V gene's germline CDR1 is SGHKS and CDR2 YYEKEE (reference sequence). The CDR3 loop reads CASSPGQGDYEQYF. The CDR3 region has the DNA TGTGCCAGCAGCCCCGGACAGGGAGACTACGAGCAGTACTTC.

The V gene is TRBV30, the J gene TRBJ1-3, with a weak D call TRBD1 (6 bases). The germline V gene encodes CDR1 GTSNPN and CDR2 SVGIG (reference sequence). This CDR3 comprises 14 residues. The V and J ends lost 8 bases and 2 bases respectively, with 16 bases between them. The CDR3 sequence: CASSTQGTGNTIYF. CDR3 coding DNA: TGTGCCAGCTCAACACAGGGCACTGGAAACACCATATATTTT.

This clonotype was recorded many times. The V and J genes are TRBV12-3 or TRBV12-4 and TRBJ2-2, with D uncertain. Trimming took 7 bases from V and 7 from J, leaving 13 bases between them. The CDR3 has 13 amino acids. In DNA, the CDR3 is TGTGCCAGCAACGCTAGAGGAATCGGGGAGCTGTTTTTT. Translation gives CASNARGIGELFF.

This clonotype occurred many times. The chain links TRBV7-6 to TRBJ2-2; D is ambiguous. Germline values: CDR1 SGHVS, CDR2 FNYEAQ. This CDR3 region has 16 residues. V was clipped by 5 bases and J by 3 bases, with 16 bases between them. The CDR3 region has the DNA TGTGCCAGCAGCCCCGAACGATTGGCCTACACCGGGGAGCTGTTTTTT. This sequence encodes CASSPERLAYTGELFF.

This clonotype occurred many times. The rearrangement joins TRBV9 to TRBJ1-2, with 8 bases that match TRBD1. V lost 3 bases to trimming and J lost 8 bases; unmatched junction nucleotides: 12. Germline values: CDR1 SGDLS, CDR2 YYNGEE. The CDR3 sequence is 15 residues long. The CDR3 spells CASSAGTGPSGGYTF. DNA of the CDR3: TGTGCCAGCAGCGCTGGGACAGGCCCTTCTGGGGGCTACACCTTC.

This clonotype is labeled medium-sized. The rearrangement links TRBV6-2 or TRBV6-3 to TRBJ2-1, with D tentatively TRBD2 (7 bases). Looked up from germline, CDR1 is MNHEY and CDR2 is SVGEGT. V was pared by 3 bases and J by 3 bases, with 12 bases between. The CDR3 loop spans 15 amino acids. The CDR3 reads CASSYSGGDYNEQFF. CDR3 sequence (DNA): TGTGCCAGCAGTTATTCGGGGGGCGACTACAATGAGCAGTTCTTC.

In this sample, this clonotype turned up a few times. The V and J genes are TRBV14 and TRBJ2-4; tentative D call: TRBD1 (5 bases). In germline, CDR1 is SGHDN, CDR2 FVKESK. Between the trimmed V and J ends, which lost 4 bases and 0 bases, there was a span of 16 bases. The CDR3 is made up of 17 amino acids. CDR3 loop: CASSRNTGLLAKNIQYF. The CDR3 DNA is TGTGCCAGCAGCCGTAATACAGGTCTATTAGCCAAAAACATTCAGTACTTC.

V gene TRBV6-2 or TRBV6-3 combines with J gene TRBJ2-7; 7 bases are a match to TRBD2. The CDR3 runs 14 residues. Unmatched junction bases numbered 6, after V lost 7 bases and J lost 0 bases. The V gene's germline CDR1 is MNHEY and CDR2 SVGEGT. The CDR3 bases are TGTGCCAGCAACCCACGGGGGGACTCCTACGAGCAGTACTTC. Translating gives CASNPRGDSYEQYF.

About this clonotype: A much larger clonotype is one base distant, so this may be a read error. The CDR3 bases are TGTGCCAGCGACAGACAGGAGAGGACTCCCTACGAGCAGTACTTC. This translates into CASDRQERTPYEQYF. The rearrangement links TRBV6-2 or TRBV6-3 to TRBJ2-7, with D possibly TRBD1 on 6 matching bases. V lost 8 bases to trimming and J lost 2 bases, with 19 bases between them. This CDR3 region has 15 residues. Germline CDR1 is MNHEY and CDR2 is SVGEGT.

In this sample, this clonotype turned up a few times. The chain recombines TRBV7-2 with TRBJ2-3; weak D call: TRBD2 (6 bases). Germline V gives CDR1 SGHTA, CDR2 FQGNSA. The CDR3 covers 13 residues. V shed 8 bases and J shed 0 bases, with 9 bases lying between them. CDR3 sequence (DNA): TGTGCCAGCGGAGGGGCCAGCACAGATACGCAGTATTTT. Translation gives CASGGASTDTQYF.

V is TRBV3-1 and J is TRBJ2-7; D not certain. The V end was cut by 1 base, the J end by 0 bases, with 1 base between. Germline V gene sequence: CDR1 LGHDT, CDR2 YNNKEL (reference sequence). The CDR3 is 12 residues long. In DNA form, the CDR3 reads TGTGCCAGCAGCCAAGTCTCCTACGAGCAGTACTTC. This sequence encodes CASSQVSYEQYF.

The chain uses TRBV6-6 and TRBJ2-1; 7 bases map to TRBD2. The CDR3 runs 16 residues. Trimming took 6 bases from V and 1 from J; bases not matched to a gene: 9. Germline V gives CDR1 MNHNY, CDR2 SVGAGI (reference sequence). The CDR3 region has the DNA TGTGCCAGCAGCCCGGGGGGAGCGGGGTCCTACAATGAGCAGTTCTTC. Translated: CASSPGGAGSYNEQFF.

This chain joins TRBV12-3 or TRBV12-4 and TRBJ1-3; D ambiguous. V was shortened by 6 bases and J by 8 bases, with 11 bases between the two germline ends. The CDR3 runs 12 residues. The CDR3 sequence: CASSGFGDTIYF. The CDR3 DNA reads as TGTGCCAGCAGCGGGTTTGGGGACACCATATATTTT.

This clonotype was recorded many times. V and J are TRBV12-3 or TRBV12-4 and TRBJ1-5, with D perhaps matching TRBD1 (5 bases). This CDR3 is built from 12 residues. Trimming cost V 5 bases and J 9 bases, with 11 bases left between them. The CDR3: CASSNMGGPQHF. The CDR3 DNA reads TGTGCCAGCAGTAACATGGGGGGGCCCCAGCATTTT.

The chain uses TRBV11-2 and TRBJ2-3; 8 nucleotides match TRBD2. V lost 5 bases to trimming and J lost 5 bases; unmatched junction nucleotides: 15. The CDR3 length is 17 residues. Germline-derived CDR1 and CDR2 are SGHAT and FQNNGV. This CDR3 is CASSPFVFGGAVDTQYF. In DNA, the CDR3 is TGTGCCAGCAGCCCTTTTGTCTTCGGGGGGGCCGTAGATACGCAGTATTTT.